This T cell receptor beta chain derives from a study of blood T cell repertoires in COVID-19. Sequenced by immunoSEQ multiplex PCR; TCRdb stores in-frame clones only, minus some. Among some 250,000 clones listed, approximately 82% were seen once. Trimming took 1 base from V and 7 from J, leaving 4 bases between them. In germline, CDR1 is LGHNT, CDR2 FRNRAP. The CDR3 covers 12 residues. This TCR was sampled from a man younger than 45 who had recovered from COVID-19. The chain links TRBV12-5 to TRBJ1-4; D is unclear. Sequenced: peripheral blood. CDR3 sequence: CASGLGGEKLFF. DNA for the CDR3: TGTGCTAGTGGTTTGGGCGGTGAAAAACTGTTTTTT.